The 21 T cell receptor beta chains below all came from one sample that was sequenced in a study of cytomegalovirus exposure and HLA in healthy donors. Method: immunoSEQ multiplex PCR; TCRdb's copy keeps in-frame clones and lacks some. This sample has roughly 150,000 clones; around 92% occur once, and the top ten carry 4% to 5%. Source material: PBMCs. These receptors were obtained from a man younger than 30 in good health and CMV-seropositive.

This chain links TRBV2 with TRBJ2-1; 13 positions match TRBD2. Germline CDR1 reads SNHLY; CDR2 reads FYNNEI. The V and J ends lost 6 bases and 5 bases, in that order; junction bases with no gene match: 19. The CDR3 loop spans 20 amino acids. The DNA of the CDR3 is TGTGCCAGCAGGGAACGAACTAGCGGGAGGGCCTCCTCCCCGAACAATGAGCAGTTCTTC. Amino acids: CASRERTSGRASSPNNEQFF.

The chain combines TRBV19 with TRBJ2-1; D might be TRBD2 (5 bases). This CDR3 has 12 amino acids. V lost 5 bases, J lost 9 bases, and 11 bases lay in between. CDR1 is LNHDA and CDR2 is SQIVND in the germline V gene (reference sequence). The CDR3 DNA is TGTGCCAGTAGTTCCGGGGTGTCTGAGCAGTTCTTC. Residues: CASSSGVSEQFF. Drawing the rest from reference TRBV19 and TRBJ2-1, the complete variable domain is DGGITQSPKYLFRKEGQNVTLSCEQNLNHDAMYWYRQDPGQGLRLIYYSQIVNDFQKGDIAEGYSVSREKKESFPLTVTSAQKNPTAFYLCASSSGVSEQFFGPGTRLTVL.

The CDR3 is CASSARDIRGYTF. The CDR3 DNA reads as TGTGCCAGCAGTGCCCGGGACATCAGGGGCTACACCTTC. This rearrangement joins TRBV6-5 to TRBJ1-2, with D perhaps TRBD1 (6 bases). Germline V gives CDR1 MNHEY, CDR2 SVGAGI. This CDR3 is built from 13 residues. Trimming removed 5 bases at V and 8 bases at J, with 15 bases between.

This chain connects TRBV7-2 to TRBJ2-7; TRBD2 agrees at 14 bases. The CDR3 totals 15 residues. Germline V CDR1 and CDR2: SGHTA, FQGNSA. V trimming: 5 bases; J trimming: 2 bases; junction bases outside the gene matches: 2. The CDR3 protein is CASSPTSGRAYEQYF. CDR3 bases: TGTGCCAGCAGCCCGACTAGCGGGAGGGCCTACGAGCAGTACTTC.

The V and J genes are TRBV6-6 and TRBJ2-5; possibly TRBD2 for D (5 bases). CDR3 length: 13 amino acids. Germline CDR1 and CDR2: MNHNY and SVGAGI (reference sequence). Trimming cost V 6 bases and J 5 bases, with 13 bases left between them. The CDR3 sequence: CASSAGKTETQYF. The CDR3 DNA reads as TGTGCCAGCAGCGCCGGGAAAACTGAGACCCAGTACTTC.

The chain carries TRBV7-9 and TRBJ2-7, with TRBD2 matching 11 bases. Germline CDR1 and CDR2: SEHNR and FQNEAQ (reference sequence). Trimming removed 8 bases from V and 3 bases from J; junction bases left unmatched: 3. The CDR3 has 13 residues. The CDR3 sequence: CASGLAGSYEQYF. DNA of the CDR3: TGTGCCAGCGGACTAGCGGGTAGCTACGAGCAGTACTTC.

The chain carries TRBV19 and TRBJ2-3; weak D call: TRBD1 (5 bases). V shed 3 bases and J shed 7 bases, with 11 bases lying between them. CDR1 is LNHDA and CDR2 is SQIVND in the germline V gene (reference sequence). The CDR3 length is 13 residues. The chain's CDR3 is CASSMAGPNTQYF. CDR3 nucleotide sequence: TGTGCCAGTAGTATGGCAGGGCCGAATACGCAGTATTTT.

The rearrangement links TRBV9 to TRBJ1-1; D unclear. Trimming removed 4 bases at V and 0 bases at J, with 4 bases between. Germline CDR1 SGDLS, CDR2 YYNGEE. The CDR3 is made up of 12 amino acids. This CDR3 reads CASSPVNTEAFF. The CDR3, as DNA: TGTGCCAGCAGCCCAGTGAACACTGAAGCTTTCTTT.

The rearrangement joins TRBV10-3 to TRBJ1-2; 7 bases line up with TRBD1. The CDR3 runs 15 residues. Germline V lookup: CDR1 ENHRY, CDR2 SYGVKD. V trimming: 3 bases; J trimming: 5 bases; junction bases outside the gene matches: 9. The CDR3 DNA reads TGTGCCATCAGTGACACCGCCTGGACAGGATATGGCTACACCTTC. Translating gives CAISDTAWTGYGYTF.

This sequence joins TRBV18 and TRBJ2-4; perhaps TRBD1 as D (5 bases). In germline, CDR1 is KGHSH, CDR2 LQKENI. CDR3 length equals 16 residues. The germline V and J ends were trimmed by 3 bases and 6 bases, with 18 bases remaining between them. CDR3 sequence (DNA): TGTGCCAGCTCACCGGCAGGGTCGGCCTACGGAAACATTCAGTACTTC. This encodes CASSPAGSAYGNIQYF.

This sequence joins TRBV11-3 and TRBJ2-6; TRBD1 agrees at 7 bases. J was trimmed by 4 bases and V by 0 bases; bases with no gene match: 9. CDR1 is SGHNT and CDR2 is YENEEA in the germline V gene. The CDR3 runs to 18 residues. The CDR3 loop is CASSLDSSRGSGANVLTF. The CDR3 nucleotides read TGTGCCAGCAGCTTAGACTCCTCCAGGGGGTCCGGGGCCAACGTCCTGACTTTC.

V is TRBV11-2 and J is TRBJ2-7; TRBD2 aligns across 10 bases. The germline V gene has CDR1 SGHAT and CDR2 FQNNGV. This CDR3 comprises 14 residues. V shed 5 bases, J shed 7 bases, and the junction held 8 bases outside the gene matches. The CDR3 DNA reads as TGTGCCAGCAGCAAGGCCAGCGGGAGGGGTGAGCAGTACTTC. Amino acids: CASSKASGRGEQYF. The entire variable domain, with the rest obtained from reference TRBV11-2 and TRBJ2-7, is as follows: EAGVAQSPRYKIIEKRQSVAFWCNPISGHATLYWYQQILGQGPKLLIQFQNNGVVDDSQLPKDRFSAERLKGVDSTLKIQPAKLEDSAVYLCASSKASGRGEQYFGPGTRLTVT.

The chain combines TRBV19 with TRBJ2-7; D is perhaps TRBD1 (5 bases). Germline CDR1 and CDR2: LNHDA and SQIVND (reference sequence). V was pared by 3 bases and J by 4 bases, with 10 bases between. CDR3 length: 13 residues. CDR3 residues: CASSMKAGYEQYF. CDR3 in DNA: TGTGCCAGTAGTATGAAGGCAGGGTACGAGCAGTACTTC.

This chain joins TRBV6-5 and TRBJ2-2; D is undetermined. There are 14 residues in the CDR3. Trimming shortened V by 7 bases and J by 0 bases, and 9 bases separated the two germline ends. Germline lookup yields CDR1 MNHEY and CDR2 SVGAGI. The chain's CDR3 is CASTTFTNTGELFF. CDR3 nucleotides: TGTGCCAGCACTACCTTCACGAACACCGGGGAGCTGTTTTTT.

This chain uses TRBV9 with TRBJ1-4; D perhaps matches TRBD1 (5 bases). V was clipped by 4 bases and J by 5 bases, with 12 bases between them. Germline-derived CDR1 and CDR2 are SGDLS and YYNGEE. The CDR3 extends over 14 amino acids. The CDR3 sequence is CASSSWGDNEKLFF. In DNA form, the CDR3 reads TGTGCCAGCAGCAGTTGGGGGGACAATGAAAAACTGTTTTTT.

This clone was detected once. CDR3 in amino acids: CASSSPGTSGREDEQYF. The DNA of the CDR3 is TGTGCCAGCAGCTCACCGGGGACTAGCGGGAGGGAGGACGAGCAGTACTTC. The chain links TRBV7-8 to TRBJ2-7; 16 nucleotides agree with TRBD2. With V trimmed by 4 bases and J by 5 bases, 8 bases remained unmatched. Germline CDR1 SGHVS, CDR2 FQNEAQ. This CDR3 region has 17 residues.

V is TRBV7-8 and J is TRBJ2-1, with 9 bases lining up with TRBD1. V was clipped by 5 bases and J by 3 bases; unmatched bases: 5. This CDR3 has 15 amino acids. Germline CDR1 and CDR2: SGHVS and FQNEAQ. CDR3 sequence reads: CASSRRDRDYNEQFF. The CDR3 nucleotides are TGTGCCAGCAGCCGCCGGGACAGGGACTACAATGAGCAGTTCTTC.

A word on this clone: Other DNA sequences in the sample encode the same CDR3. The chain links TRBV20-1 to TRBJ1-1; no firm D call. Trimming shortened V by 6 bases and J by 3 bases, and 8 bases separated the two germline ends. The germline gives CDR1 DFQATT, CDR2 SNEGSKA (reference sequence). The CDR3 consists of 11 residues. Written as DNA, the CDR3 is TGCAGTGCCCCGAGGGACACTGAAGCTTTCTTT. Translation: CSAPRDTEAFF.

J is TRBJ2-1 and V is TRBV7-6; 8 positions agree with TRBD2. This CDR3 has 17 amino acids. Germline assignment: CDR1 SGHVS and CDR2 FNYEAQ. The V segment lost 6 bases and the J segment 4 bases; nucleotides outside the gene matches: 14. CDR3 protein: CASSHGRSGTRYNEQFF. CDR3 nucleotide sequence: TGTGCCAGCAGTCATGGGAGATCCGGGACTAGATACAATGAGCAGTTCTTC. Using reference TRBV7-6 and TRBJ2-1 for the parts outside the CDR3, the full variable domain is GAGVSQSPRYKVTKRGQDVALRCDPISGHVSLYWYRQALGQGPEFLTYFNYEAQQDKSGLPNDRFSAERPEGSISTLTIQRTEQRDSAMYRCASSHGRSGTRYNEQFFGPGTRLTVL.

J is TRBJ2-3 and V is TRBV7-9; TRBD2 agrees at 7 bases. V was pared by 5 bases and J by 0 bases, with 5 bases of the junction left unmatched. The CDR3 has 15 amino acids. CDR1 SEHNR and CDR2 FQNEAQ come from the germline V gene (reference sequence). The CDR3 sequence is CASSPGRGSTDTQYF. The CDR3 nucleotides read TGTGCCAGCAGCCCAGGGCGGGGGAGCACAGATACGCAGTATTTT.

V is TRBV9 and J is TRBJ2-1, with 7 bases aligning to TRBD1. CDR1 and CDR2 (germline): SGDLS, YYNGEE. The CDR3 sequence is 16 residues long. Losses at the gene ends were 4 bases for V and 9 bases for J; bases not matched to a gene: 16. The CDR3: CASSPRGLSNSGEQFF. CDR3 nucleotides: TGTGCCAGCAGCCCAAGGGGGCTCTCTAACAGTGGTGAGCAGTTCTTC. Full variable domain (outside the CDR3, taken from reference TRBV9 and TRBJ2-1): DSGVTQTPKHLITATGQRVTLRCSPRSGDLSVYWYQQSLDQGLQFLIQYYNGEERAKGNILERFSAQQFPDLHSELNLSSLELGDSALYFCASSPRGLSNSGEQFFGPGTRLTVL.